The clone carrying this T cell receptor beta chain has only one observation. This entry is derived from a study of blood T cell repertoires in COVID-19. Turning to the study itself: There were acute and convalescent COVID-19 samples, and they came from the United States, Italy and Spain. PBMCs, B-cell-depleted T cells, or T cells provided the cDNA or gDNA that made up the material.

Trimming stripped 0 bases from V and 3 bases from J, with 12 bases between. The CDR3 totals 16 residues. CDR1 and CDR2 (germline): MNHEY, SMNVEV (reference sequence). Per the study methods: The authors estimated nucleated cell counts from reference gene primer amplification. Here immunoSEQ multiplex PCR was the method, and the copy in TCRdb shows in-frame clones only, minus some. V, J and clone size are taken as reported in that table, and D and trimming were inferred from the DNA itself. In the table there are 200,000 to 250,000 clones, 65% to 90% of which are singletons. The chain is built from TRBV27 and TRBJ1-5, with D possibly matching TRBD1 (6 bases). This clonotype originated in a man between 45 and 60 years old with active or convalescent COVID-19. The specimen sequenced was peripheral blood. This CDR3 is CASSLSGTPDNQPQHF. The CDR3 coding sequence is TGTGCCAGCAGTTTATCCGGGACACCGGACAATCAGCCCCAGCATTTT.